The clone carrying this TCR beta chain was seen only once. Antigen unknown. One end of the junction varies from germline; a read error may be responsible. The germline gives CDR1 SNHLY, CDR2 FYNNEI. The CDR3 runs 13 residues. Genomic DNA constituted the template upon which TCR beta VDJ and CDR3 profiling was performed. TCRdb passed the reads through MiXCR, listing each CDR3 protein once. The sample yields some 280,000 distinct CDR3 sequences, roughly three fifths seen once. This record comes from a study of CD8+CD57+ T cells in acquired aplastic anemia. Study-wide results and caveats: Found in both controls and patients were approximately 31 CD8+ CDR3 sequences.

V and J are TRBV2 and TRBJ1-1; the D gene is possibly TRBD1 (6 bases). The source of this sequence is a human donor with severe aplastic anemia or a healthy control (not recorded which). Sequenced sample: sorted CD4+, CD8+, or CD8+CD57+ T cells (not recorded which) from PBMCs. The CDR3 protein is CASNEYRDTEAFF. DNA for the CDR3: TGTGCCAGCAATGAATACAGGGACACTGAAGCTTTCTTT.